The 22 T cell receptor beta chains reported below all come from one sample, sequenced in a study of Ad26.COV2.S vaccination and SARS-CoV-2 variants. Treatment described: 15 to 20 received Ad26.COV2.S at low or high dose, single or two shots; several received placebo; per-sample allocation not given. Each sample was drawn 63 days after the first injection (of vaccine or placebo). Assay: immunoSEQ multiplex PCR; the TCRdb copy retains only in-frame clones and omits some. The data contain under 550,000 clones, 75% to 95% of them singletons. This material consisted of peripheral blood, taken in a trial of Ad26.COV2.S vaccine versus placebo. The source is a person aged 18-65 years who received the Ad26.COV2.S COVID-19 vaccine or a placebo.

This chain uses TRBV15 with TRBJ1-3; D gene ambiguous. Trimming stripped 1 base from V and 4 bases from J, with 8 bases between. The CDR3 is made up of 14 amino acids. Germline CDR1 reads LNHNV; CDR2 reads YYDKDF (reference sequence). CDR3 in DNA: TGTGCCACCAGCAGAGGAAACAGAGGAAACACCATATATTTT. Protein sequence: CATSRGNRGNTIYF.

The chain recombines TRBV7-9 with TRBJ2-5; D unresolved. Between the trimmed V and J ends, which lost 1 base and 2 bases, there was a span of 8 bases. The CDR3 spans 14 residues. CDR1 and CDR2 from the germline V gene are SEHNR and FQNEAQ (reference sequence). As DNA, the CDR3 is TGTGCCAGCAGCTTAGTACAGCCACAAGAGACCCAGTACTTC. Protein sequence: CASSLVQPQETQYF.

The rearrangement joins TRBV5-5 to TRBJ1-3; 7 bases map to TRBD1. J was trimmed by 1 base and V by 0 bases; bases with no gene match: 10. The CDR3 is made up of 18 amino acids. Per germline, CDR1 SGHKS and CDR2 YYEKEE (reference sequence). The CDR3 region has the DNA TGTGCCAGCAGCTTGGTCGGACAGGCTCTTGCATCTGGAAACACCATATATTTT. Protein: CASSLVGQALASGNTIYF. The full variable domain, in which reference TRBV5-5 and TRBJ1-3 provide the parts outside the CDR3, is DAGVTQSPTHLIKTRGQQVTLRCSPISGHKSVSWYQQVLGQGPQFIFQYYEKEERGRGNFPDRFSARQFPNYSSELNVNALLLGDSALYLCASSLVGQALASGNTIYFGEGSWLTVV.

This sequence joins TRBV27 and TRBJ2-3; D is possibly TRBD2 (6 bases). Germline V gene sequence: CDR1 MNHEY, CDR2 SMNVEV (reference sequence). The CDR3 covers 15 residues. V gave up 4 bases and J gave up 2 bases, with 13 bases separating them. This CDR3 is CASSSLGGITDTQYF. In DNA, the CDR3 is TGTGCCAGCAGTTCCCTTGGCGGGATCACAGATACGCAGTATTTT.

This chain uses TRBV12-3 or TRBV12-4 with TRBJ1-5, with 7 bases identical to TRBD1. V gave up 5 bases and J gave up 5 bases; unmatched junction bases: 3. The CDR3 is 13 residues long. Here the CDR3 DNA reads TGTGCCAGCAGTGCGGACAGGCATCAGCCCCAGCATTTT. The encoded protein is CASSADRHQPQHF.

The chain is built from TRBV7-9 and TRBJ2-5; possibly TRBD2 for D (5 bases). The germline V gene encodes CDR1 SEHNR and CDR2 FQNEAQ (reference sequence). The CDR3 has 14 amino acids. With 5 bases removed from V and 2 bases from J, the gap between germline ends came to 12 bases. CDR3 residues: CASSGIGRQETQYF. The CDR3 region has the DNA TGTGCCAGCAGCGGGATAGGGAGACAAGAGACCCAGTACTTC.

The CDR3 here is CASSLTVWAQYF. CDR3 sequence (DNA): TGTGCCAGCAGCTTAACCGTCTGGGCCCAGTACTTC. The chain has TRBV5-5 and TRBJ2-5; D remains ambiguous. CDR1 is SGHKS, CDR2 YYEKEE, per germline (reference sequence). CDR3 size: 12 residues. Trimming pared 2 bases from V and 9 bases from J, leaving 11 bases between.

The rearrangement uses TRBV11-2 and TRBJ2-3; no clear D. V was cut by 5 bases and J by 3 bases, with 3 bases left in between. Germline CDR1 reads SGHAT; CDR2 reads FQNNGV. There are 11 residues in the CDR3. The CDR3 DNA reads TGTGCCAGCAGCGCTACAGATACGCAGTATTTT. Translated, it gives CASSATDTQYF.

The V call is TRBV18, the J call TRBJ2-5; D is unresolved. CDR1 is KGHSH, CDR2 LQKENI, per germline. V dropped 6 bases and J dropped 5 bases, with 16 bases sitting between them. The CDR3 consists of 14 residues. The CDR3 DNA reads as TGTGCCAGCTCGCCCCCTGGGCCCTCTGAGACCCAGTACTTC. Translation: CASSPPGPSETQYF.

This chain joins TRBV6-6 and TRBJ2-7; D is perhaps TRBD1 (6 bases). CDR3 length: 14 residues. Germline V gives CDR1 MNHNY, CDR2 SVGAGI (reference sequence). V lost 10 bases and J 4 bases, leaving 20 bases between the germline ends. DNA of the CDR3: TGTGCCACCGGGTTGAGGACAGAGGCATACGAGCAGTACTTC. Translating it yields CATGLRTEAYEQYF.

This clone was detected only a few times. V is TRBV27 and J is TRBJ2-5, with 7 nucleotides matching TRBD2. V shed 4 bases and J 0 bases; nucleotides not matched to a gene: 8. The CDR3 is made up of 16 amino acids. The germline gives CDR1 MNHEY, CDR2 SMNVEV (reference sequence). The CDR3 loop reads CASSSAGTTYQETQYF. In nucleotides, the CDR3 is TGTGCCAGCAGTTCGGCCGGGACTACTTACCAAGAGACCCAGTACTTC.

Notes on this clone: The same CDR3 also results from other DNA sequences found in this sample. CDR3 DNA sequence: TGTGCCAGTAGTATTCGGGTAAACACTGAAGCTTTCTTT. The encoded protein is CASSIRVNTEAFF. V usage is TRBV19 and J usage is TRBJ1-1, with D unresolved. V gave up 3 bases and J gave up 2 bases, with 7 bases separating them. This CDR3 has 13 residues. Germline loops: CDR1 LNHDA, CDR2 SQIVND (reference sequence).

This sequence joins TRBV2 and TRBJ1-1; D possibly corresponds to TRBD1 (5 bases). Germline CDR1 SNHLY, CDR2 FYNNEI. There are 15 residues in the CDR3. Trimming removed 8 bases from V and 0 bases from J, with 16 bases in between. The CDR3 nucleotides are TGTGCCAGCCAGTGGGGCGCCTTGATGAACACTGAAGCTTTCTTT. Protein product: CASQWGALMNTEAFF.

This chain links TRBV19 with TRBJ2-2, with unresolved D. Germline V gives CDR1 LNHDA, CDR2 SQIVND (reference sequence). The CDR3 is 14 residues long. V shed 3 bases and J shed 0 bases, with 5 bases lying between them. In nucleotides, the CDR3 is TGTGCCAGTAGTATCGGACCGAACACCGGGGAGCTGTTTTTT. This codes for CASSIGPNTGELFF.

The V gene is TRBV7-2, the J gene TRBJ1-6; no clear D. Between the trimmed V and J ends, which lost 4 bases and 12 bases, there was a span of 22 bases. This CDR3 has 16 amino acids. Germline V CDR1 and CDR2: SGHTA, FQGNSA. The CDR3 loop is CASSSLGFGRSGPLHF. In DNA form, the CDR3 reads TGTGCCAGCAGCTCCCTGGGTTTTGGGAGGTCCGGACCCCTCCACTTT. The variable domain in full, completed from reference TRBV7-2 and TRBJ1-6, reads GAGVSQSPSNKVTEKGKDVELRCDPISGHTALYWYRQSLGQGLEFLIYFQGNSAPDKSGLPSDRFSAERTGGSVSTLTIQRTQQEDSAVYLCASSSLGFGRSGPLHFGNGTRLTVT.

The CDR3, as DNA: TGTGCCAGCAGTTTAGGGGGTCGGCGCGGGGAGCTGTTTTTT. It specifies CASSLGGRRGELFF. The rearrangement joins TRBV27 to TRBJ2-2; D could derive from TRBD1 or TRBD2 (5 bases each). The CDR3 spans 14 residues. CDR1 and CDR2 (germline): MNHEY, SMNVEV (reference sequence). V was trimmed by 2 bases and J by 7 bases, leaving 11 bases between them.

The CDR3 here is CASSVGRGATAGELFF. In DNA form, the CDR3 reads TGTGCCAGCAGCGTAGGACGGGGAGCGACGGCCGGGGAGCTGTTTTTT. This chain connects TRBV9 to TRBJ2-2; D possibly corresponds to TRBD2 (5 bases). Trimming removed 0 bases at V and 6 bases at J, with 15 bases between. Germline CDR1 SGDLS, CDR2 YYNGEE. The CDR3 has 16 amino acids.

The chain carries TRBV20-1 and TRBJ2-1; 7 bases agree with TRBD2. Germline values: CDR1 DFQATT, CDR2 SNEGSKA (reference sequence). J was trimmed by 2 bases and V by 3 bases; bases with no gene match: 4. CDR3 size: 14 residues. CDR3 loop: CSASERGPYNEQFF. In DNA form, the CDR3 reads TGCAGTGCTAGTGAGCGGGGACCCTACAATGAGCAGTTCTTC.

CDR3 residues: CASSQGLAVNTGELFF. DNA of the CDR3: TGCGCCAGCAGCCAGGGACTAGCGGTGAACACCGGGGAGCTGTTTTTT. The genes are TRBV4-3 and TRBJ2-2, with 11 bases matching TRBD2. This CDR3 has 16 amino acids. The germline V gene encodes CDR1 LGHNA and CDR2 YSLEER. The ends lost 3 bases at V and 1 base at J; junction bases unmatched: 1.

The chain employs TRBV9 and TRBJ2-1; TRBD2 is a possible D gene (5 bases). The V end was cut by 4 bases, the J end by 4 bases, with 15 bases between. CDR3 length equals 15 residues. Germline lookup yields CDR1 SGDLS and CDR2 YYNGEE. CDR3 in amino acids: CASSPSSSPYNEQFF. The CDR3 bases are TGTGCCAGCAGCCCTTCCTCTAGCCCATACAATGAGCAGTTCTTC.

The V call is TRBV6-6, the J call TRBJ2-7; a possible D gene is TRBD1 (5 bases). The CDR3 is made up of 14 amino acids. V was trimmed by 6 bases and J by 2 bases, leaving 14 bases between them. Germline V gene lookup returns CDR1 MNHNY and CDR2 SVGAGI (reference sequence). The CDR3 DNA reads TGTGCCAGCAGACGAGACGCAGGGCCCTACGAGCAGTACTTC. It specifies CASRRDAGPYEQYF.

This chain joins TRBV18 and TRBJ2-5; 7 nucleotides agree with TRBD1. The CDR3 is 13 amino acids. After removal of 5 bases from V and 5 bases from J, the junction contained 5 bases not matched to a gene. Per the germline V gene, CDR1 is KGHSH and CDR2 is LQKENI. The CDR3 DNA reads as TGTGCCAGCTCAGGGGACAGTGTGGAGACCCAGTACTTC. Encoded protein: CASSGDSVETQYF.